A selection of T cell receptor beta chains follows, all from one sample in a study of T cell repertoires in aging, cancer and after chemotherapy. TCRdb ran MiXCR on the multiplex PCR reads and lists one entry per CDR3 protein. The table shows over 6,000 distinct CDR3 sequences, with roughly 37% occurring only once. The source material was blood. The receptor source for this set is a human donor in good health. CDR3s include the opening cysteine and the closing phenylalanine or tryptophan. Each record gives: D gene, J gene, V gene, clone size, CDR3 protein, CDR3 DNA. The D gene is left open where the match is weak. Expanded clones are given a class, and other clones once, few, many or no size at all.

D: TRBD2
J: TRBJ2-2
V: TRBV13
size: NA
CDR3: CASSLGLAGGPNTGELFF
DNA: TGTGCCAGCAGCTTAGGACTAGCGGGGGGGCCGAACACCGGGGAGCTGTTTTTT

D: TRBD1
J: TRBJ1-6
V: TRBV5-1
size: NA
CDR3: CASSLAPQGVDSPLHF
DNA: TGCGCCAGCAGCTTGGCCCCCCAGGGGGTCGATTCACCCCTCCACTTT

D: NA
J: TRBJ1-6
V: TRBV29-1
size: medium-sized
CDR3: CSATVGGSNNSPLHF
DNA: TGCAGCGCTACCGTAGGGGGATCGAATAATTCACCCCTCCACTTT

D: TRBD2
J: TRBJ2-1
V: TRBV5-4
size: once
CDR3: CASRAQAGGDEQFF
DNA: TGCGCCAGCCGAGCGCAAGCGGGAGGCGATGAGCAGTTCTTC

D: NA
J: TRBJ1-2
V: TRBV6-1
size: NA
CDR3: CASSDTTDYGYTF
DNA: TGTGCCAGCAGTGATACGACGGACTATGGCTACACCTTC

D: TRBD1
J: TRBJ2-5
V: TRBV19
size: medium-sized
CDR3: CASSSDRAGETQYF
DNA: TGTGCCAGTAGTTCCGACAGGGCAGGAGAGACCCAGTACTTC

D: NA
J: TRBJ2-1
V: TRBV7-2
size: NA
CDR3: CASSLPRPAGDEQFF
DNA: TGTGCCAGCAGCTTGCCCCGGCCAGCTGGGGATGAGCAGTTCTTC

D: NA
J: TRBJ2-7
V: TRBV19
size: few
CDR3: CASSPGHSYEQYF
DNA: TGTGCCAGTAGTCCGGGCCACTCCTACGAGCAGTACTTC

D: TRBD1
J: TRBJ1-4
V: TRBV18
size: few
CDR3: CASSPPGQGDEKLFF
DNA: TGTGCCAGCTCACCACCGGGACAGGGAGACGAAAAACTGTTTTTT

D: NA
J: TRBJ1-1
V: TRBV19
size: few
CDR3: CASSIPSTPEAFF
DNA: TGTGCCAGTAGTATACCATCGACACCTGAAGCTTTCTTT

D: NA
J: TRBJ2-3
V: TRBV19
size: NA
CDR3: CASRGWITDTQYF
DNA: TGTGCCAGTAGAGGGTGGATCACAGATACGCAGTATTTT

D: NA
J: TRBJ2-7
V: TRBV30
size: few
CDR3: CAWSVQTHEQYF
DNA: TGTGCCTGGAGTGTACAGACGCACGAGCAGTACTTC

D: NA
J: TRBJ1-3
V: TRBV7-2
size: NA
CDR3: CASRRDRSSGSGNTIYF
DNA: TGTGCCAGCAGGCGCGACAGAAGTTCAGGATCTGGAAACACCATATATTTT

D: NA
J: TRBJ1-4
V: TRBV19
size: medium-sized
CDR3: CASSIEGSRNEKLFF
DNA: TGTGCCAGTAGTATAGAGGGCAGTCGTAATGAAAAACTGTTTTTT

D: TRBD2
J: TRBJ2-1
V: TRBV6-2/TRBV6-3
size: NA
CDR3: CASGGLADYNEQFF
DNA: TGTGCCAGCGGGGGACTAGCGGACTACAATGAGCAGTTCTTC

D: TRBD2
J: TRBJ2-1
V: TRBV6-4
size: NA
CDR3: CASSDSTSGYNEQFF
DNA: TGTGCCAGCAGTGACTCGACTAGCGGGTACAATGAGCAGTTCTTC